The rows below give T cell receptor beta chains drawn from one sample of a study of brain T cells in children with intractable seizures. The repertoire was sequenced with immunoSEQ multiplex PCR; TCRdb's copy has only in-frame clones and lacks some. The table lists 340,000 or so clones, over 85% of them singletons. The source was peripheral blood, collected 5 to 6 months after surgery. Source of these receptors: a boy less than two years old with tuberous sclerosis and intractable seizures. Both conserved end residues are part of each CDR3. Fields, in order: CDR3 protein, CDR3 DNA, V gene, J gene, CDR3 length, clone size, D gene. D genes are given only for firm matches. Size tells how often a clone was seen (once, few, many) or the class of an expanded clone, and some rows leave it out.

CDR3 protein: CASSQLGQSNYEQYF
CDR3 DNA: TGTGCCAGCAGTCAACTCGGACAGAGCAACTACGAGCAGTACTTC
V gene: TRBV28
J gene: TRBJ2-7
CDR3 length: 15
clone size: NA
D gene: NA

CDR3 protein: CASSRSPGHFIYNEQFF
CDR3 DNA: TGTGCCAGTAGCCGTTCTCCCGGACACTTTATCTACAATGAGCAGTTCTTC
V gene: TRBV19
J gene: TRBJ2-1
CDR3 length: 17
clone size: once
D gene: NA

CDR3 protein: CATSDPTGGETQYF
CDR3 DNA: TGTGCCACCAGTGACCCGACAGGGGGAGAGACCCAGTACTTC
V gene: TRBV24-1
J gene: TRBJ2-5
CDR3 length: 14
clone size: NA
D gene: TRBD1

CDR3 protein: CASSLAGNNEQFF
CDR3 DNA: TGTGCCAGTAGTCTAGCGGGGAACAATGAGCAGTTCTTC
V gene: TRBV19
J gene: TRBJ2-1
CDR3 length: 13
clone size: NA
D gene: TRBD2

CDR3 protein: CASSHLFGTYNSPLHF
CDR3 DNA: TGTGCCAGCAGCCATCTTTTCGGGACCTATAATTCACCCCTCCACTTT
V gene: TRBV3-1/TRBV3-2
J gene: TRBJ1-6
CDR3 length: 16
clone size: few
D gene: NA

CDR3 protein: CASSRSVGNTIYF
CDR3 DNA: TGTGCCAGTAGTAGGTCAGTTGGAAACACCATATATTTT
V gene: TRBV19
J gene: TRBJ1-3
CDR3 length: 13
clone size: NA
D gene: NA

CDR3 protein: CASSQATSATQYF
CDR3 DNA: TGTGCCAGCAGCCAGGCGACTTCCGCGACCCAGTACTTC
V gene: TRBV14
J gene: TRBJ2-5
CDR3 length: 13
clone size: NA
D gene: NA

CDR3 protein: CASSLTGGGTDTQYF
CDR3 DNA: TGTGCCAGCAGTCTGACAGGGGGAGGCACAGATACGCAGTATTTT
V gene: TRBV27
J gene: TRBJ2-3
CDR3 length: 15
clone size: NA
D gene: TRBD1

CDR3 protein: CASSPLSGRGQETQYF
CDR3 DNA: TGTGCCAGCAGCCCTCTTAGCGGGAGAGGACAAGAGACCCAGTACTTC
V gene: TRBV14
J gene: TRBJ2-5
CDR3 length: 16
clone size: NA
D gene: TRBD2

CDR3 protein: CASRYMGGTEAFF
CDR3 DNA: TGTGCCAGCAGGTACATGGGAGGCACTGAAGCTTTCTTT
V gene: TRBV28
J gene: TRBJ1-1
CDR3 length: 13
clone size: NA
D gene: NA

CDR3 protein: CASSFSHTEAFF
CDR3 DNA: TGTGCCAGCAGTTTCAGCCACACTGAAGCTTTCTTT
V gene: TRBV6-2/TRBV6-3
J gene: TRBJ1-1
CDR3 length: 12
clone size: few
D gene: NA

CDR3 protein: CASSPPMQRGEKLFF
CDR3 DNA: TGTGCCAGCTCACCACCTATGCAACGAGGGGAAAAACTGTTTTTT
V gene: TRBV18
J gene: TRBJ1-4
CDR3 length: 15
clone size: NA
D gene: NA

CDR3 protein: CATSDPGNTGELFF
CDR3 DNA: TGTGCCACCAGTGATCCAGGTAACACCGGGGAGCTGTTTTTT
V gene: TRBV24-1
J gene: TRBJ2-2
CDR3 length: 14
clone size: NA
D gene: NA

CDR3 protein: CATSSRTQETQYF
CDR3 DNA: TGTGCCACCAGTAGCCGCACCCAAGAGACCCAGTACTTC
V gene: TRBV24-1
J gene: TRBJ2-5
CDR3 length: 13
clone size: NA
D gene: NA

CDR3 protein: CASSQEAAGDIDEQYF
CDR3 DNA: TGTGCCAGCAGCCAAGAAGCAGCGGGGGATATCGACGAGCAGTACTTC
V gene: TRBV3-1/TRBV3-2
J gene: TRBJ2-7
CDR3 length: 16
clone size: NA
D gene: TRBD2